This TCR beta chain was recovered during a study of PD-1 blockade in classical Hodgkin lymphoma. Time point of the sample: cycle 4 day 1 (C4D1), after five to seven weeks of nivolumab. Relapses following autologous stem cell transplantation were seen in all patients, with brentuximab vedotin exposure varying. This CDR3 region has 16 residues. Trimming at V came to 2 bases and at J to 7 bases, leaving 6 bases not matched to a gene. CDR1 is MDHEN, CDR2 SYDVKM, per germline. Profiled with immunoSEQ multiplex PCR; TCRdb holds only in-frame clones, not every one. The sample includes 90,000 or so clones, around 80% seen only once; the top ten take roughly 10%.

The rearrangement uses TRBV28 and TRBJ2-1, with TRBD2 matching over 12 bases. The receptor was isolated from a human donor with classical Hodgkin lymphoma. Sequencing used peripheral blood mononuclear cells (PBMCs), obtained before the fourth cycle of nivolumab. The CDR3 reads CASSLISGTSGNEQFF. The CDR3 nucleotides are TGTGCCAGCAGTTTAATTTCGGGGACTAGCGGGAATGAGCAGTTCTTC. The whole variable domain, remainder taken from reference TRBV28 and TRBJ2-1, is DVKVTQSSRYLVKRTGEKVFLECVQDMDHENMFWYRQDPGLGLRLIYFSYDVKMKEKGDIPEGYSVSREKKERFSLILESASTNQTSMYLCASSLISGTSGNEQFFGPGTRLTVL.